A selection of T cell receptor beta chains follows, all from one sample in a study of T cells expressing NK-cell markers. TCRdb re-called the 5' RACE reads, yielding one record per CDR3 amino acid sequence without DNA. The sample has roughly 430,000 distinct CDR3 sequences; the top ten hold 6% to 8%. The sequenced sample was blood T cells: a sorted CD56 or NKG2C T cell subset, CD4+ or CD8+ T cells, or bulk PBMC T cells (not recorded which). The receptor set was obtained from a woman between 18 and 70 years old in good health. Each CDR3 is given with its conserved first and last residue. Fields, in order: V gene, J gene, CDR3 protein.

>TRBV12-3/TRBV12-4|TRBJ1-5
CASSFQGGQPQHF
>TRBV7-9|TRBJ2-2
CASSLVGTANTGELFF
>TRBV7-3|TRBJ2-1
CASSLTQGGWNEQFF
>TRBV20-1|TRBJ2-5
CSARIQGGEETQYF
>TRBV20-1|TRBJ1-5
CSALTGGNQPQHF
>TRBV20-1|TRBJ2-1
CSARVDLGSYNEQFF
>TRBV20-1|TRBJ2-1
CSARDLGGNEQFF
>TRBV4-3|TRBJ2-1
CASSQDRRVAANEQFF
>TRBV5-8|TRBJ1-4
CASSPGDVTGKLFF
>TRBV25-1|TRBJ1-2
CASSITGGNYGYTF
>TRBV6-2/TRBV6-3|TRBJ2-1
CASRQALNEQFF
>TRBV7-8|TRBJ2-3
CASSPTSGRAWYTQYF
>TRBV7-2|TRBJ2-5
CASSLDSLNRETQYF
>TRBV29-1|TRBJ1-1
CSVAGQSWAEAFF
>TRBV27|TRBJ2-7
CASRGRIYEQYF
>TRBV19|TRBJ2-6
CASSGNTLSGANVLTF
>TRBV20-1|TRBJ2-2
CSARLGDTGELFF
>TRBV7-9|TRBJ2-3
CASSLESFTQYF
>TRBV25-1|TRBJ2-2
CASSGGDSGELFF
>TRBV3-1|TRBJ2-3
CASSRDDGDTQYF
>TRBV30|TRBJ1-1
CAWSVLRQGFAEAFF
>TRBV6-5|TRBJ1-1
CASSSWDRLNTEAFF
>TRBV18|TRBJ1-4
CASSPSGGDEKLFF
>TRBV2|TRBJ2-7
CASSGASGYYEQYF
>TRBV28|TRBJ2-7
CASSSATGLAPIYEQYF
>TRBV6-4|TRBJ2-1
CASSVLAGVWDEQFF
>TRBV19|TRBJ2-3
CASSIRLEGDEAQYF
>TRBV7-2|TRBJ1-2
CASSLGDTYGYTF
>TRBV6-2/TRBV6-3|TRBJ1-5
CASSYEPEAQPQHF
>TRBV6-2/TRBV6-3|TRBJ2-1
CASSYVANEQFF